The 27 T cell receptor beta chains below all came from one sample that was sequenced in a study of T cells in Graves' hyperthyroidism and ophthalmopathy. Amplified TCR beta CDR3 regions came from RNA transcripts. The TCR CDR3 was amplified in a first-round RT-PCR using the HTBI primer set. TCRdb ran MiXCR on the multiplex PCR reads and lists one entry per CDR3 protein. The sample carries under 400,000 distinct CDR3 sequences, around 18% recorded once. The sequenced sample was blood. The receptors come from a woman aged 40 to 49 with Graves' ophthalmopathy.

In its sample, this clonotype was seen many times. The J gene is TRBJ1-1, the V gene TRBV29-1; a weak D match, TRBD1 (5 bases). Germline lookup yields CDR1 SQVTM and CDR2 ANQGSEA. V gave up 4 bases and J gave up 6 bases, with 12 bases separating them. The CDR3 totals 12 residues. DNA for the CDR3: TGCAGCGTTGTTGCCGAGGGGCCTGAAGCTTTCTTT. Its translation is CSVVAEGPEAFF.

This clonotype came up many times. The chain recombines TRBV28 with TRBJ1-5, with unresolved D. This CDR3 comprises 14 residues. Germline loops: CDR1 MDHEN, CDR2 SYDVKM. V lost 8 bases and J lost 1, with 12 bases in between. The DNA of the CDR3 is TGTGCCAGCGTCGAGAGAATAAGCAATCAGCCCCAGCATTTT. Residues: CASVERISNQPQHF.

This clonotype was counted many times. The chain couples TRBV5-1 to TRBJ1-5; D might be TRBD1 (5 bases). The V and J ends lost 4 bases and 0 bases respectively, with 14 bases between them. Germline CDR1 SGHRS, CDR2 YFSETQ. CDR3 length: 16 amino acids. CDR3 protein: CASSPGGSYSNQPQHF. CDR3 bases: TGCGCCAGCAGCCCTGGGGGATCTTATAGCAATCAGCCCCAGCATTTT.

This clonotype was picked up a small number of times. The chain links TRBV5-1 to TRBJ2-4; TRBD1 agrees at 10 bases. Germline CDR1 is SGHRS and CDR2 is YFSETQ. The CDR3 spans 16 residues. V lost 0 bases to trimming and J lost 0 bases; unmatched junction nucleotides: 0. The CDR3, as DNA: TGCGCCAGCAGCTTGGGGGACAGGGGAGCCAAAAACATTCAGTACTTC. As protein: CASSLGDRGAKNIQYF.

Turning to this clonotype: The germline gene is not matched at one end of the junction; a read error may be the cause. This sequence joins TRBV6-1 and TRBJ2-7, with 9 bases aligning to TRBD2. This CDR3 is 15 amino acids long. CDR1 and CDR2 (germline): MNHNS, SASEGT. The CDR3 nucleotides read TGTGCCAGCAGTGAAGTAGCGGGAGAGGGGGGCGGGGGGGGGTTC. This encodes CASSEVAGEGGGGGF.

This clonotype was seen ten or more times. The rearrangement joins TRBV18 to TRBJ1-2; 7 nucleotides match TRBD1. This CDR3 comprises 17 residues. The germline V gene encodes CDR1 KGHSH and CDR2 LQKENI. V shed 6 bases and J 8 bases; nucleotides not matched to a gene: 21. CDR3 DNA: TGTGCCAGCTCCCCTACTTCATCGGGACAGAGCCCTCGAGGCTACACCTTC. It is translated as CASSPTSSGQSPRGYTF.

This clonotype was observed at least ten times. This CDR3 reads CASTGREDYGYTF. The CDR3 DNA follows: TGTGCCAGCACGGGCAGGGAGGACTATGGCTACACCTTC. The chain has TRBV7-2 and TRBJ1-2; D perhaps matches TRBD1 (5 bases). This CDR3 has 13 residues. Per the germline V gene, CDR1 is SGHTA and CDR2 is FQGNSA. The V gene lost 7 bases and the J gene lost 3 bases, with 12 bases spanning the gap.

The V call is TRBV7-2, the J call TRBJ2-1; tentatively, D is TRBD2 (6 bases). The CDR3 extends over 17 amino acids. V was shortened by 4 bases and J by 2 bases, with 18 bases between the two germline ends. Looked up from germline, CDR1 is SGHTA and CDR2 is FQGNSA. As DNA, the CDR3 is TGTGCCAGCAGCTCAACACTGGGGGGAAAGGCCTACAATGAGCAGTTCTTC. Residues: CASSSTLGGKAYNEQFF.

This clonotype came up a few times. The chain has TRBV6-2 or TRBV6-3 and TRBJ2-5, with TRBD2 matching over 10 bases. This CDR3 spans 16 amino acids. The V gene's germline CDR1 is MNHEY and CDR2 SVGEGT. J gave up 2 bases and V 6 bases, and 9 bases lay outside the gene matches. CDR3 sequence: CASSRGLAANQETQYF. The CDR3 bases are TGTGCCAGCAGCCGAGGACTAGCGGCCAATCAAGAGACCCAGTACTTC.

The sample holds many counts of this clonotype. CDR3 sequence: CASSPTGRWLNQPQHF. In DNA, the CDR3 is TGTGCCAGCAGTCCCACGGGACGGTGGCTCAATCAGCCCCAGCATTTT. J is TRBJ1-5 and V is TRBV6-1; TRBD1 might be the D (5 bases). The CDR3 runs to 16 residues. Trimming shortened V by 5 bases and J by 3 bases, and 17 bases separated the two germline ends. Germline V lookup: CDR1 MNHNS, CDR2 SASEGT.

This clonotype was seen ten or more times. This chain joins TRBV20-1 and TRBJ2-7, with 8 bases identical to TRBD1. With 6 bases clipped from V and 6 bases from J, the junction kept 10 bases outside the gene matches. The CDR3 totals 13 residues. Per the germline V gene, CDR1 is DFQATT and CDR2 is SNEGSKA (reference sequence). CDR3: CSADRGRKGEQYF. CDR3 nucleotide sequence: TGCAGTGCAGACAGGGGCCGCAAGGGCGAGCAGTACTTC.

This chain links TRBV20-1 with TRBJ2-7; D tentatively fits TRBD1 or TRBD2 (6 bases each). Germline CDR1 reads DFQATT; CDR2 reads SNEGSKA (reference sequence). The V and J ends lost 1 base and 3 bases respectively, with 16 bases between them. The CDR3 is 15 amino acids. CDR3 DNA: TGCAGTGCTAGAGGGTCCGCGGGACACAACTACGAGCAGTACTTC. Its protein product is CSARGSAGHNYEQYF.

This clonotype was seen ten or more times. This chain connects TRBV27 to TRBJ2-7; 7 bases map to TRBD1. The J segment lost 1 base and the V segment lost 1 base, leaving 7 bases of the junction unmatched. Per germline, CDR1 MNHEY and CDR2 SMNVEV (reference sequence). CDR3 length: 16 residues. The CDR3 DNA reads TGTGCCAGCAGTTTATACGGAGACAGGGTATCCTACGAGCAGTACTTC. Translating it yields CASSLYGDRVSYEQYF.

This clonotype has a count of ten or more. This chain uses TRBV29-1 with TRBJ1-1, with D possibly being TRBD1 (6 bases). Per the germline V gene, CDR1 is SQVTM and CDR2 is ANQGSEA. The CDR3 is made up of 13 amino acids. The V end lost 6 bases, the J end lost 1 base, and 12 bases lay between the germline ends. CDR3 region: CSVAGTWNTEAFF. CDR3 bases: TGCAGCGTCGCCGGGACATGGAACACTGAAGCTTTCTTT.

This clonotype was observed at least ten times. The chain recombines TRBV28 with TRBJ2-2; a weak D match, TRBD1 (6 bases). Germline CDR1 and CDR2: MDHEN and SYDVKM. The V end lost 6 bases, the J end lost 4 bases, and 15 bases lay between the germline ends. This CDR3 region has 15 residues. The CDR3 sequence: CASRLSTGSTGELFF. Here the CDR3 DNA reads TGTGCCAGCAGATTGAGCACAGGGTCCACCGGGGAGCTGTTTTTT.

This clonotype has only a few counts. The V call is TRBV30, the J call TRBJ2-5; the D is unclear. The CDR3 totals 15 residues. The V end lost 3 bases, the J end lost 3 bases, and 17 bases lay between the germline ends. The germline V gene encodes CDR1 GTSNPN and CDR2 SVGIG (reference sequence). In nucleotides, the CDR3 is TGTGCCTGGAGGCCCACCGCGTATTGGGAAGAGACCCAGTACTTC. It codes for CAWRPTAYWEETQYF.

The V and J genes are TRBV19 and TRBJ1-1, with a weak D call TRBD1 (5 bases). The CDR3 is 14 residues long. Germline CDR1 LNHDA, CDR2 SQIVND (reference sequence). Trimming left V 4 bases short and J 2 bases short, with 11 bases between. In nucleotides, the CDR3 is TGTGCCAGTAGTACGGGGGGACTAAACACTGAAGCTTTCTTT. It specifies CASSTGGLNTEAFF. The complete variable domain, with remaining parts taken from reference TRBV19 and TRBJ1-1, reads DGGITQSPKYLFRKEGQNVTLSCEQNLNHDAMYWYRQDPGQGLRLIYYSQIVNDFQKGDIAEGYSVSREKKESFPLTVTSAQKNPTAFYLCASSTGGLNTEAFFGQGTRLTVV.

This clonotype came up many times. The chain has TRBV7-2 and TRBJ2-7; tentative D call: TRBD2 (6 bases). V was clipped by 2 bases and J by 3 bases, with 11 bases between them. This CDR3 is built from 14 residues. Germline values: CDR1 SGHTA, CDR2 FQGNSA. CDR3 DNA: TGTGCCAGCAGCTTAAGTCGGCGGGACTACGAGCAGTACTTC. This translates into CASSLSRRDYEQYF.

V and J are TRBV3-1 and TRBJ1-2, with D perhaps matching TRBD1 (6 bases). The V and J ends lost 8 bases and 4 bases respectively, with 17 bases between them. Germline CDR1 and CDR2: LGHDT and YNNKEL (reference sequence). The CDR3 sequence is 14 residues long. The CDR3 bases are TGTGCCAGCCGCCTCGGGGGGACATCCTATGGCTACACCTTC. It yields the protein CASRLGGTSYGYTF.

This clonotype was seen at least ten times. The chain carries TRBV19 and TRBJ1-1; a possible D gene is TRBD1 (5 bases). CDR1 and CDR2 (germline): LNHDA, SQIVND (reference sequence). The V end was cut by 5 bases, the J end by 4 bases, with 11 bases between. The CDR3 is 13 residues long. The CDR3, as DNA: TGTGCCAGTAGTTCGATCGGGGGCACTGAAGCTTTCTTT. The encoded protein is CASSSIGGTEAFF.

V and J are TRBV28 and TRBJ2-5, with TRBD2 matching over 12 bases. CDR1 MDHEN and CDR2 SYDVKM come from the germline V gene. Unmatched junction bases numbered 7, after V lost 6 bases and J lost 8 bases. CDR3 length: 14 amino acids. The CDR3 region is CASSFRTSGITQYF. Written as DNA, the CDR3 is TGTGCCAGCAGCTTTAGGACTAGCGGGATAACCCAGTACTTC.

This rearrangement joins TRBV28 to TRBJ2-5; tentative D call: TRBD1 (7 bases). From germline, CDR1 is MDHEN and CDR2 SYDVKM. The CDR3 has 14 amino acids. V was pared by 4 bases and J by 7 bases, with 16 bases between. The CDR3 protein is CASSSPDRRVTQYF. DNA of the CDR3: TGTGCCAGCAGTTCACCGGACAGGAGGGTGACCCAGTACTTC. The variable domain in full, completed from reference TRBV28 and TRBJ2-5, reads DVKVTQSSRYLVKRTGEKVFLECVQDMDHENMFWYRQDPGLGLRLIYFSYDVKMKEKGDIPEGYSVSREKKERFSLILESASTNQTSMYLCASSSPDRRVTQYFGPGTRLLVL.

This clonotype was seen many times. The rearrangement joins TRBV5-1 to TRBJ1-2; D remains ambiguous. The CDR3 spans 14 residues. V was trimmed by 4 bases and J by 10 bases, leaving 20 bases between them. CDR1 is SGHRS, CDR2 YFSETQ, per germline. The CDR3 loop is CASSPEGSTRDYTF. DNA for the CDR3: TGCGCCAGCAGCCCCGAAGGCTCAACGAGGGACTACACCTTC.

This clonotype was counted once. This chain uses TRBV20-1 with TRBJ2-7, with D uncertain. Per germline, CDR1 DFQATT and CDR2 SNEGSKA (reference sequence). The CDR3 covers 14 residues. V gave up 0 bases and J gave up 4 bases, with 13 bases separating them. The CDR3 sequence: CSAREENQPYEQYF. The CDR3, as DNA: TGCAGTGCTAGAGAGGAAAATCAGCCTTACGAGCAGTACTTC.

This clonotype was seen repeatedly, ten times or more. V and J are TRBV28 and TRBJ2-5; TRBD2 matches at 7 bases. The CDR3 length is 15 residues. The germline gives CDR1 MDHEN, CDR2 SYDVKM. J gave up 2 bases and V 2 bases, and 5 bases lay outside the gene matches. The CDR3 region has the DNA TGTGCCAGCAGTTTAGGGGGGGTCCTACAAGAGACCCAGTACTTC. It codes for CASSLGGVLQETQYF.

This clonotype was detected only once. The V gene is TRBV12-3 or TRBV12-4, the J gene TRBJ2-7, with D possibly matching TRBD2 (7 bases). The V end was cut by 6 bases, the J end by 0 bases, with 15 bases between. The CDR3 sequence is 15 residues long. CDR3 residues: CASSTGGHSSYEQYF. Written as DNA, the CDR3 is TGTGCCAGCAGCACGGGGGGCCATAGCTCCTACGAGCAGTACTTC.

This clonotype occurred many times. The chain employs TRBV28 and TRBJ1-2; weak D call: TRBD1 (5 bases). Trimming stripped 3 bases from V and 1 base from J, with 9 bases between. Looked up from germline, CDR1 is MDHEN and CDR2 is SYDVKM. The CDR3 spans 14 residues. CDR3 sequence: CASSLGQDNYGYTF. The CDR3 DNA is TGTGCCAGCAGTTTGGGGCAGGATAACTATGGCTACACCTTC.